Included here is one T cell receptor (beta chain) sequence, with context. This specimen belongs to a study of T cells in Graves' hyperthyroidism and ophthalmopathy. The CDR3 totals 17 residues. J was trimmed by 6 bases and V by 2 bases; bases with no gene match: 10. The germline V gene encodes CDR1 DFQATT and CDR2 SNEGSKA (reference sequence). It was RNA transcripts that yielded the amplified TCR beta CDR3 regions. HTBI primers were used for first-round RT-PCR of the TCR CDR3. One entry per CDR3 protein, called by TCRdb with MiXCR from the multiplex PCR reads. The repertoire consists of more than 300,000 distinct CDR3 sequences, with roughly 17% occurring once and the leading ten covering approximately 30%.

This chain joins TRBV20-1 and TRBJ2-3; 14 nucleotides agree with TRBD2. This clonotype originated in a woman under 40 with Graves' hyperthyroidism that later progressed to Graves' ophthalmopathy. Sequenced input: blood. CDR3 region: CSARMYRTSGRYDTQYF. In DNA, the CDR3 is TGCAGTGCTAGAATGTATCGGACTAGCGGGAGGTATGATACGCAGTATTTT.